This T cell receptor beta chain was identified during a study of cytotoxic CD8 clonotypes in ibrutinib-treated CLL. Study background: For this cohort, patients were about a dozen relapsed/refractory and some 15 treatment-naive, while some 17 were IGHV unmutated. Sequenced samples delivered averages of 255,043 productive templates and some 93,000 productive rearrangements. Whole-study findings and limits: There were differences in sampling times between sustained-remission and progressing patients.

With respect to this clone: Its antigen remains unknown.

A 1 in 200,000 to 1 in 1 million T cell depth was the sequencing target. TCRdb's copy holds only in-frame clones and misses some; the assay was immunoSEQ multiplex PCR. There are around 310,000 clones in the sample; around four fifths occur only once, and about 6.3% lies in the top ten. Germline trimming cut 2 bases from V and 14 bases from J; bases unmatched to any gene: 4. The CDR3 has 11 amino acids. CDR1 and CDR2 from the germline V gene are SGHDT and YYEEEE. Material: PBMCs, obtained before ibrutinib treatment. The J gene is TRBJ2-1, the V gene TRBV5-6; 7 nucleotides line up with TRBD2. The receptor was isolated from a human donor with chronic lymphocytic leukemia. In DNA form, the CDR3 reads TGTGCCAGCAGCTTCGGCGGGAGAAAGTTCTTC. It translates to CASSFGGRKFF.